This entry lists 24 T cell receptor beta chains sequenced from one sample in a study of metastatic and nonmetastatic thyroid tumors. MiXCR was used by TCRdb to re-call the PCR reads. Of around 20,000 clones listed, around a third were seen once; the top ten hold 20% to 25%. Among the patients, none had received any treatment before thyroid surgery. Specimen: adjacent normal tissue. The origin of the receptors is a female donor with papillary thyroid cancer or a benign thyroid nodule (not recorded which). Some clones in this sample may be carry-over from other donors' samples.

The sample holds a few counts of this clone. One junction end does not reproduce the germline sequence, and a read error may be involved. The gene calls are TRBV30 and TRBJ1-6; D may be TRBD1 (5 bases). Looked up from germline, CDR1 is GTSNPN and CDR2 is SVGIG (reference sequence). The CDR3 is 11 residues long. CDR3 sequence reads: CSSEGYSTLHF. For the CDR3, the DNA is TGTTCCTCGGAGGGGTATTCAACCCTCCACTTT.

Ten or more counts support this clone. Other nucleotide sequences from this sample produce the same CDR3. This chain connects TRBV3-1 to TRBJ2-1; D unclear. This CDR3 has 13 residues. Looked up from germline, CDR1 is LGHDT and CDR2 is YNNKEL (reference sequence). Trimming left V 6 bases short and J 7 bases short, with 13 bases between. This CDR3 is CASSQQAGNEQFF. The CDR3 DNA sequence: TGTGCCAGCAGTCAACAAGCAGGTAATGAGCAGTTCTTC.

This clone has ten or more counts. The rearrangement uses TRBV2 and TRBJ1-1; 10 positions agree with TRBD1. The V gene end was trimmed by 7 bases and the J gene end by 5 bases; junction bases not matched to a gene: 4. Germline CDR1 and CDR2: SNHLY and FYNNEI. The CDR3 runs 13 residues. CDR3 residues: CASNGQGGTEAFF. CDR3 in DNA: TGTGCCAGCAATGGACAGGGGGGGACTGAAGCTTTCTTT. Supplemented by reference TRBV2 and TRBJ1-1, the full variable domain reads EPEVTQTPSHQVTQMGQEVILRCVPISNHLYFYWYRQILGQKVEFLVSFYNNEISEKSEIFDDQFSVERPDGSNFTLKIRSTKLEDSAMYFCASNGQGGTEAFFGQGTRLTVV.

By sample fraction, this clone is medium-sized. The chain is built from TRBV7-8 and TRBJ1-1; the D gene is possibly TRBD1 (6 bases). There are 12 residues in the CDR3. In germline, CDR1 is SGHVS, CDR2 FQNEAQ. The ends were cut back, 6 bases at V and 5 bases at J, with 10 bases in the middle. CDR3 bases: TGTGCCAGCAGTCAGGGGTTAACTGAAGCTTTCTTT. Translated: CASSQGLTEAFF.

The rearrangement links TRBV24-1 to TRBJ1-2, with no clear D. Germline CDR1 KGHDR, CDR2 SFDVKD. V was shortened by 4 bases and J by 3 bases, with 8 bases between the two germline ends. This CDR3 comprises 13 residues. DNA of the CDR3: TGTGCCACCAGTGACAGCCTAGACTATGGCTACACCTTC. Protein product: CATSDSLDYGYTF.

A note on this clone: One end of the junction is discordant with germline, which a read error may explain. V gene TRBV6-6 combines with J gene TRBJ1-3; 9 nucleotides line up with TRBD1. Germline V gene data show CDR1 as MNHNY and CDR2 as SVGAGI (reference sequence). The CDR3 is made up of 16 amino acids. The CDR3 DNA follows: TGTGCCAGCAGTTACGGGGGGGACAGGGCTGGGAACACCGTATATTTT. This codes for CASSYGGDRAGNTVYF.

Judged by abundance, this clone is medium-sized. The CDR3 reads CASSGGLTDTQYF. The CDR3 nucleotides read TGTGCCAGCAGCGGGGGACTCACAGATACGCAGTATTTT. The chain combines TRBV6-1 with TRBJ2-3; weak D call: TRBD2 (6 bases). There are 13 residues in the CDR3. V shed 6 bases and J shed 2 bases, with 9 bases lying between them. Germline CDR1 reads MNHNS; CDR2 reads SASEGT.

This clone qualifies as medium-sized. The genes are TRBV6-5 and TRBJ2-1, with D tentatively TRBD2 (5 bases). With 3 bases removed from V and 4 bases from J, the gap between germline ends came to 7 bases. The V gene's germline CDR1 is MNHEY and CDR2 SVGAGI. CDR3 size: 13 residues. CDR3: CASSYGRYNEQFF. The CDR3 bases are TGTGCCAGCAGTTATGGGAGATACAATGAGCAGTTCTTC.

This sequence joins TRBV7-7 and TRBJ1-1; no definite D call. Germline loops: CDR1 SSHAT, CDR2 FNYEAQ (reference sequence). This CDR3 region has 13 residues. The V and J ends lost 1 base and 4 bases respectively, with 7 bases between them. CDR3 region: CASSLGSGTEAFF. The CDR3 DNA is TGTGCCAGCAGCTTAGGGAGCGGCACTGAAGCTTTCTTT.

This clone turned up a few times. This chain joins TRBV20-1 and TRBJ2-1; D gene unclear. V was trimmed by 0 bases and J by 15 bases, leaving 3 bases between them. The CDR3 has 8 residues. Germline assignment: CDR1 DFQATT and CDR2 SNEGSKA (reference sequence). CDR3 DNA: TGCAGTGCTAGAGAAATGTTCTTC. Amino acid sequence: CSAREMFF.

This clone was recorded at least ten times. This chain links TRBV5-1 with TRBJ2-3, with 10 bases matching TRBD2. Germline CDR1 and CDR2: SGHRS and YFSETQ. V dropped 4 bases and J dropped 4; count of bases not matched to a gene: 3. This CDR3 spans 14 amino acids. The CDR3 sequence is CASSITSGADTQYF. In nucleotides, the CDR3 is TGCGCCAGCAGCATAACTAGCGGGGCAGATACGCAGTATTTT.

This clone was picked up one time. V gene TRBV20-1 combines with J gene TRBJ2-1; D is uncertain. The CDR3 runs to 11 residues. Germline V gene data show CDR1 as DFQATT and CDR2 as SNEGSKA (reference sequence). Trimming removed 5 bases from V and 4 bases from J, with 6 bases in between. The CDR3, as DNA: TGCAGTGCTGGGCCGTACAATGAGCAGTTCTTC. Translated, it gives CSAGPYNEQFF.

This clone turned up a few times. V is TRBV12-3 or TRBV12-4 and J is TRBJ2-3; D is undetermined. V was trimmed by 8 bases and J by 2 bases, leaving 5 bases between them. The CDR3 consists of 11 residues. The DNA for the CDR3 is TGTGCCAGCTCGAACACAGATACGCAGTATTTT. This codes for CASSNTDTQYF.

This clone is categorized as medium-sized. DNA for the CDR3: TGTGCCAGCAGTCCACTCATAGAGAACACTGAAGCTTTCTTT. As protein: CASSPLIENTEAFF. This chain joins TRBV6-1 and TRBJ1-1, with unresolved D. The V and J ends lost 5 bases and 1 base respectively, with 11 bases between them. The CDR3 contains 14 residues. Germline V CDR1 and CDR2: MNHNS, SASEGT.

By sample share, this clone is medium-sized. This chain joins TRBV10-2 and TRBJ2-7; D remains ambiguous. The V and J ends lost 3 bases and 7 bases respectively, with 7 bases between them. Germline lookup yields CDR1 WSHSY and CDR2 SAAADI. The CDR3 totals 11 residues. The CDR3 here is CASSEANEQYF. The CDR3 nucleotides are TGCGCCAGCAGTGAAGCTAATGAGCAGTACTTC.

The chain has TRBV5-1 and TRBJ2-3; D gene uncertain. From germline, CDR1 is SGHRS and CDR2 YFSETQ. V was pared by 0 bases and J by 5 bases, with 4 bases between. The CDR3 runs to 12 residues. CDR3 sequence (DNA): TGCGCCAGCAGCTTGGCTGGAGATACGCAGTATTTT. Translating it yields CASSLAGDTQYF.

The V gene is TRBV7-3, the J gene TRBJ2-6; either TRBD1 or TRBD2 may fit D (5 bases each). Trimming pared 5 bases from V and 5 bases from J, leaving 19 bases between. The CDR3 has 17 amino acids. Germline V lookup: CDR1 SGHTA, CDR2 FQGTGA. CDR3 sequence reads: CASSDLGRSERANVLTF. As DNA, the CDR3 is TGTGCCAGCAGCGACCTGGGACGGTCGGAACGGGCCAACGTCCTGACTTTC.

This clone occurred many times. The chain couples TRBV7-6 to TRBJ2-5; maybe TRBD1 (5 bases). Germline values: CDR1 SGHVS, CDR2 FNYEAQ. The CDR3 runs 15 residues. V was trimmed by 1 base and J by 5 bases, leaving 14 bases between them. The CDR3 protein is CASSLEFGAGETQYF. For the CDR3, the DNA is TGTGCCAGCAGCTTAGAGTTTGGGGCAGGGGAGACCCAGTACTTC.

By proportion, this clone is medium-sized. V and J are TRBV6-1 and TRBJ2-2; 11 bases are a match to TRBD1. Unmatched junction bases numbered 10, after V lost 6 bases and J lost 7 bases. CDR1 is MNHNS and CDR2 is SASEGT in the germline V gene. The CDR3 is 16 residues long. CDR3 DNA: TGTGCCAGCAGAGACGGACAGGGGGCGCTGAGCGGGGAGCTGTTTTTT. This gives the protein CASRDGQGALSGELFF.

The V call is TRBV7-2, the J call TRBJ2-7, with a weak D call TRBD2 (5 bases). CDR3 length: 14 residues. V shed 5 bases and J shed 4 bases, with 15 bases lying between them. Germline V gene lookup returns CDR1 SGHTA and CDR2 FQGNSA. CDR3 residues: CASSQRELEYEQYF. The CDR3 bases are TGTGCCAGCAGCCAGAGGGAATTGGAGTACGAGCAGTACTTC.

This clone occurred many times. The V gene is TRBV5-1, the J gene TRBJ1-1, with D unclear. V lost 5 bases and J 4 bases, leaving 6 bases between the germline ends. The CDR3 totals 11 residues. Germline CDR1 reads SGHRS; CDR2 reads YFSETQ. The CDR3 loop is CASRLGTEAFF. The CDR3 DNA reads as TGCGCCAGCAGGCTTGGCACTGAAGCTTTCTTT.

V usage is TRBV7-6 and J usage is TRBJ2-7; D is unresolved. Per germline, CDR1 SGHVS and CDR2 FNYEAQ. The CDR3 spans 14 residues. V was trimmed by 4 bases and J by 2 bases, leaving 12 bases between them. In nucleotides, the CDR3 is TGTGCCAGCAGCTATTCCCCTGGGACCTACGAGCAGTACTTC. Translating it yields CASSYSPGTYEQYF.

This clone was picked up many times. The V call is TRBV4-1, the J call TRBJ2-1, with 8 bases that match TRBD2. Germline lookup yields CDR1 MGHRA and CDR2 YSYEKL. Trimming took 0 bases from V and 15 from J; bases not matched to a gene: 7. CDR3 length equals 13 residues. The CDR3 region has the DNA TGCGCCAGCAGCCAAGAACGGGGACTAGGCTTGTTCTTC. As protein: CASSQERGLGLFF.

This clone appeared many times. The chain recombines TRBV5-5 with TRBJ2-2; D is unclear. This CDR3 has 15 amino acids. V was clipped by 6 bases and J by 2 bases, with 14 bases between them. CDR1 is SGHKS, CDR2 YYEKEE, per germline (reference sequence). The CDR3 spells CASTASRFNTGELFF. The DNA of the CDR3 is TGTGCCAGCACTGCGAGTCGGTTCAACACCGGGGAGCTGTTTTTT.